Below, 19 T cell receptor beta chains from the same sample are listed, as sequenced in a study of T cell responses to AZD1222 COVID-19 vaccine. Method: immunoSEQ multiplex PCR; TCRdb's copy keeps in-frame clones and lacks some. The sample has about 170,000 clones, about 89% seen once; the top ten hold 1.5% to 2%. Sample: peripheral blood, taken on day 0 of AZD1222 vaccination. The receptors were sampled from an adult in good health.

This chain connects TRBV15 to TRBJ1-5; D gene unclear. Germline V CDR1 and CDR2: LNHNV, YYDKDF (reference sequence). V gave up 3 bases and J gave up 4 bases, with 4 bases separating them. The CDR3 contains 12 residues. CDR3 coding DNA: TGTGCCACCAGCAGGGAGAATCAGCCCCAGCATTTT. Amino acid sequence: CATSRENQPQHF.

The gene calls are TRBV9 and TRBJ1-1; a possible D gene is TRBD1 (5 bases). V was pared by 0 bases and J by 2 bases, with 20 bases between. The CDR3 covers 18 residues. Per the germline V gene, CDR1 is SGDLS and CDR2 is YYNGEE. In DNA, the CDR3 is TGTGCCAGCAGCGTAGCTCCGGGGGGGAGTATGGGAAACACTGAAGCTTTCTTT. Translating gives CASSVAPGGSMGNTEAFF.

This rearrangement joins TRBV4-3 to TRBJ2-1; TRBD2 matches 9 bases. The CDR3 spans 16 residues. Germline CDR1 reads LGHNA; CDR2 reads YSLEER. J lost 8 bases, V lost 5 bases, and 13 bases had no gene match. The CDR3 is CASSSLAGFSGDEQFF. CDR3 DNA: TGCGCCAGCAGCTCTCTAGCGGGATTCTCGGGGGATGAGCAGTTCTTC.

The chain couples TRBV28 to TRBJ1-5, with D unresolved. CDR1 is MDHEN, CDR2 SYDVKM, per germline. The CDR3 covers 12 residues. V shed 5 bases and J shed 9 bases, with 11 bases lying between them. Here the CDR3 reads CASSIQKGPQHF. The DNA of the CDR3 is TGTGCCAGCAGTATACAGAAAGGGCCCCAGCATTTT.

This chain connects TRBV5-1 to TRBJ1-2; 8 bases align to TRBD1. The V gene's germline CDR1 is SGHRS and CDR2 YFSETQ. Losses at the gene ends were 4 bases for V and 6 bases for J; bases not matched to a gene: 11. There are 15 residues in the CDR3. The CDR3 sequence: CASSKSATGADGYTF. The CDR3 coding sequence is TGCGCCAGCAGCAAAAGCGCGACAGGGGCAGATGGCTACACCTTC. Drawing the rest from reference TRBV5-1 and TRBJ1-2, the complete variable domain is KAGVTQTPRYLIKTRGQQVTLSCSPISGHRSVSWYQQTPGQGLQFLFEYFSETQRNKGNFPGRFSGRQFSNSRSEMNVSTLELGDSALYLCASSKSATGADGYTFGSGTRLTVV.

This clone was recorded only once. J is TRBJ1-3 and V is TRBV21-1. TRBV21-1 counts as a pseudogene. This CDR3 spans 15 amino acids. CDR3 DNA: TGTGCCAGCAGCGGGAGGCCAAACTCTGGAAACACCATATATTTT. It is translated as CASSGRPNSGNTIYF.

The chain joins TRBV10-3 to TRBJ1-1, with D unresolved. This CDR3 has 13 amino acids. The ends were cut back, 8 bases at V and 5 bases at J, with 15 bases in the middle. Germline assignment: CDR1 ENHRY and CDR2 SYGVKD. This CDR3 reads CAIRRATGTEAFF. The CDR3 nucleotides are TGTGCCATCCGCCGGGCTACGGGGACTGAAGCTTTCTTT.

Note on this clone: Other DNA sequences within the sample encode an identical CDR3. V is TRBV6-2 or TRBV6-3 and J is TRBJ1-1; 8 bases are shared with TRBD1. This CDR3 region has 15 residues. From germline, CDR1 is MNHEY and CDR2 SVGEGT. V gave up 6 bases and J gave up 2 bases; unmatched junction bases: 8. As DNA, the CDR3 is TGTGCCAGCAGCTCAGCCGGGACAGGTAACACTGAAGCTTTCTTT. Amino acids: CASSSAGTGNTEAFF.

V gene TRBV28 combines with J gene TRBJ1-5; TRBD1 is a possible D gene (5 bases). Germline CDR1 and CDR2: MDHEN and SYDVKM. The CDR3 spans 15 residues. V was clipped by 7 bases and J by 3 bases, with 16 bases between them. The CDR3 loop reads CASTAGQGNNQPQHF. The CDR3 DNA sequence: TGTGCCAGCACAGCCGGGCAGGGAAACAATCAGCCCCAGCATTTT.

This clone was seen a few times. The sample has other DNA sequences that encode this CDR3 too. This CDR3 reads CASSTGSQPQHF. The CDR3 DNA reads as TGTGCCAGCAGCACGGGGAGTCAGCCCCAGCATTTT. V is TRBV6-5 and J is TRBJ1-5; D is unresolved. The V gene lost 6 bases and the J gene lost 6 bases, with 9 bases spanning the gap. CDR1 and CDR2 (germline): MNHEY, SVGAGI. The CDR3 has 12 residues.

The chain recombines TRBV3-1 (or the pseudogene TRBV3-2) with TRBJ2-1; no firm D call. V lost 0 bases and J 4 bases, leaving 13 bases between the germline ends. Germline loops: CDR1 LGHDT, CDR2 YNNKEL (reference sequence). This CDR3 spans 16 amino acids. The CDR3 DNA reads TGTGCCAGCAGCCAAGATGCCCCGTCACTGTACAATGAGCAGTTCTTC. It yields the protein CASSQDAPSLYNEQFF.

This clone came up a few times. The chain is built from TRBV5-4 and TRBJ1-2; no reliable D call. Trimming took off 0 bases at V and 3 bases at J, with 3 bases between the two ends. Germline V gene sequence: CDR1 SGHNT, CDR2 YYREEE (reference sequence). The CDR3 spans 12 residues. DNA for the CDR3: TGTGCCAGCAGCTTGGCCGACTATGGCTACACCTTC. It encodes CASSLADYGYTF.

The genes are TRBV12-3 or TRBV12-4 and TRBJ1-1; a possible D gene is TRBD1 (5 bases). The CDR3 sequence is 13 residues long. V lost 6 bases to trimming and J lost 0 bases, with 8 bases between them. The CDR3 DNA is TGTGCCAGCAGCATACAGGTGAACACTGAAGCTTTCTTT. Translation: CASSIQVNTEAFF.

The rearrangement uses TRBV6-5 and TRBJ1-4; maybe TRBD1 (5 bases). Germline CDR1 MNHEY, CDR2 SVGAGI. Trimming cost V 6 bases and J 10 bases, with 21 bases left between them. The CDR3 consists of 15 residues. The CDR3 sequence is CASRGEGANWGKLFF. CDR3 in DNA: TGTGCCAGCAGAGGGGAAGGGGCGAACTGGGGAAAACTGTTTTTT.

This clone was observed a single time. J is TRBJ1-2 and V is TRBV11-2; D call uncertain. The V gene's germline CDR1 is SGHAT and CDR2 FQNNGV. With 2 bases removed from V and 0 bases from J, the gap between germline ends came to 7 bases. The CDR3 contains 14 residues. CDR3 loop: CASSLNGANYGYTF. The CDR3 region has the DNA TGTGCCAGCAGCTTAAACGGAGCTAACTATGGCTACACCTTC.

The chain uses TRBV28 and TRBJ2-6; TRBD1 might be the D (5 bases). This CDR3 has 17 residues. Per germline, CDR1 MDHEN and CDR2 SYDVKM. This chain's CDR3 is CAASSFGRTGGANVLTF. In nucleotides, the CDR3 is TGTGCTGCCAGCAGTTTTGGGCGTACAGGAGGGGCCAACGTCCTGACTTTC.

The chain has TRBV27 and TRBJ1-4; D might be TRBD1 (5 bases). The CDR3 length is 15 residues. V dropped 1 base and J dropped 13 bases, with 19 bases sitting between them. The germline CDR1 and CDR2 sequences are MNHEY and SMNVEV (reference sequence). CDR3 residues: CASSLYWTTNEGLFF. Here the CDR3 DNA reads TGTGCCAGCAGTTTATACTGGACAACCAATGAAGGACTGTTTTTT.

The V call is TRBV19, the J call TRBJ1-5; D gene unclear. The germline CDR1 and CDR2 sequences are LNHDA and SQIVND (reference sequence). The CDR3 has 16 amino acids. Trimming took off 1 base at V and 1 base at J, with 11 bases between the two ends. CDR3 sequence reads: CASSIAPSASNQPQHF. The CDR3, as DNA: TGTGCCAGTAGTATAGCTCCTTCCGCCAGCAATCAGCCCCAGCATTTT.

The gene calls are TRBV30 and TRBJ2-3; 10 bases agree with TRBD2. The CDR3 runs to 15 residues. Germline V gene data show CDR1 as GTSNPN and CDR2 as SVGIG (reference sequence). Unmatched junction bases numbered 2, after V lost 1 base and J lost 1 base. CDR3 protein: CAWSGTSGRTDTQYF. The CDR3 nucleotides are TGTGCCTGGAGTGGGACTAGCGGACGCACAGATACGCAGTATTTT. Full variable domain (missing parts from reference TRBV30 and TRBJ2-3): SQTIHQWPATLVQPVGSPLSLECTVEGTSNPNLYWYRQAAGRGLQLLFYSVGIGQISSEVPQNLSASRPQDRQFILSSKKLLLSDSGFYLCAWSGTSGRTDTQYFGPGTRLTVL.